The following is a T cell receptor (beta chain) sequence with its context. Germline assignment: CDR1 SNHLY and CDR2 FYNNEI. There are 15 residues in the CDR3. J gave up 1 base and V 1 base, and 1 base lay outside the gene matches. Per the study methods: Reference gene primer amplification gave estimated nucleated cell counts. Assay used: immunoSEQ multiplex PCR; TCRdb lists only in-frame clones, some missing. That table gives V, J and clone size, and the DNA gave D and trimming. The sample holds 200,000 to 250,000 clones, 79% seen once. The sample originates from a study of blood T cell repertoires in COVID-19. Study as a whole: The United States, Italy and Spain provided the acute and convalescent COVID-19 samples. The cDNA or gDNA used as material had been derived from T cells, B-cell-depleted T cells, or PBMCs.

The sequenced sample was peripheral blood. This chain links TRBV2 with TRBJ1-1; 9 bases are a match to TRBD1. This receptor was obtained from a woman in her forties with active or convalescent COVID-19. CDR3 DNA sequence: TGTGCCAGCAGTGAAGACAGGGGGCAGAACACTGAAGCTTTCTTT. Protein sequence: CASSEDRGQNTEAFF.